This note documents a single T cell receptor (beta chain) sequence. This clonotype appeared a few times. There is no known antigen for this receptor. Qualities for individual bases were not recorded, and no much larger clone is one base off. Interpreted using the paper, the treatment or condition label stands for: allogeneic hematopoietic cell transplantation with graft depleted of TCRalphabeta T cells and CD19 B cells. TCRalphabeta/CD19-depleted allogeneic hematopoietic cell grafts were given to the transplant recipients, all of whom were children. The data stem from a study of T-cell reconstitution after alpha-beta-depleted transplantation in children (dated by TCRdb to about 2016). Background for the entire study: The study quantitatively tracked T-cell immune reconstitution after TCRalphabeta/CD19-depleted allogeneic hematopoietic cell transplantation in children using TCR repertoire profiling.

The method behind the library was PCR. Sequencing was performed on an Illumina HiSeq 2500. TCR library preparation used molecular barcoding, with unique molecular identifiers applied to normalize quantification of the TCRbeta repertoire. TCRdb reworked the public reads: Q25 trimming with fastp, MiXCR clone assembly, productive beta chains retained. Rows merge per CDR3 protein into single entries with the most common DNA and genes. This sample has about 150,000 distinct CDR3 sequences in its table, and roughly 11% of those were observed once. 13% of the sample is taken by the ten largest. Broad study findings and their caveats: Apparently early alphabetaT-cell count recovery about two months after transplant reportedly relied on only several hundred rapidly expanded clones derived from non-depleted graft cells. The frequencies of hyperexpanded clones fell over the following months, and after one year, T-cell counts and TCRbeta diversity were mostly attributed to newly produced T cells. The high TCRbeta diversity at day 60 in some patients was ascribed to recipient T cells and intrathymic progenitors that had survived conditioning.

CDR1 and CDR2 are read off the germline V gene (reference sequence) as SEHNR and FQNEAQ. Its CDR3 holds 13 amino acids, cysteine through phenylalanine. Of all the DNA, just the CDR3 is kept, 39 bases in frame from base 1. Relative to germline, V is 5 bases shorter and J is 8 bases shorter, with 15 bases between their ends. The sample in question was PBMCs, obtained before TCRalphabeta/CD19-depleted stem cell transplant. This TCR came from a boy aged 2-15 years with acute myeloid leukemia, due to receive a stem cell transplant. This chain is built from TRBV7-9 and TRBJ1-2, with the identity of the D gene unclear. The sequenced DNA: TGTGCCAGCAGCCTGATCGGAGACCTAGGCTACACCTTC. This codes for CASSLIGDLGYTF.